This T cell receptor beta chain originates from a study of T cell changes during pregnancy in multiple sclerosis. Profiled with immunoSEQ multiplex PCR; TCRdb holds only in-frame clones, not every one. This sample has about 87,000 clones, with about 94% found just once. The junction had 5 bases not matched to a gene; V was cut back by 3 bases and J by 3 bases. Germline values: CDR1 SGHRS, CDR2 YFSETQ. The CDR3 has 14 residues. The chain has TRBV5-1 and TRBJ2-7, with 8 bases that match TRBD1. Sample: peripheral blood, taken in the third trimester of pregnancy. The receptor was isolated from a female donor in good health, enrolled as a control in a pregnancy study. This CDR3 reads CASSSPTGDYEQYF. The CDR3 coding sequence is TGCGCCAGCAGCTCGCCGACAGGGGACTACGAGCAGTACTTC.